This T cell receptor beta chain was sequenced during a study of cytomegalovirus exposure and HLA in healthy donors (dated by TCRdb to 2015 to 2018). Turning to the overall study: According to an earlier analysis of around 600 of the donors, about 179 million T cells yielded over 100 million unique TCR beta sequences and approximately 300 Gb of sequence data. An early release that covered about 640 HLA-typed donors contained about 300 gigabases of sequencing data and tens of millions of unique TCR sequences. Of the roughly 400 genotyped donors, about 80% fell in the genetic ancestry cluster associated with self-reported Caucasian donors. The aim of the study was to test whether cataloging public T cell receptors could identify signatures of past pathogen exposure. Using immunosequencing, the study profiled T cell repertoires from roughly 650 subjects and related those repertoires to cytomegalovirus serostatus. Besides the first cohort of 500 to 700 subjects, a separate validation cohort made up of about 120 different subjects was used. To predict cytomegalovirus infection status, the study brought together high-throughput TCR immunosequencing, statistical association of individual TCRs with disease status, and machine learning. To study patterns of TCR occurrence, a later analysis re-analyzed previously published TCR beta repertoires from 700 or so donors and added high-resolution HLA genotyping. The later analysis used no new phenotypic data to find candidate immune exposures, relying instead on TCR beta sequences and their occurrence across donors. An earlier analysis of several hundred of the donors used high-throughput TCR beta sequencing to judge whether each TCR beta V gene segment behaved as functional or pseudogenic. Donor age, sex, ethnicity and CMV serostatus were collected together with the repertoire data. In a later genetic analysis, genome-wide SNP genotypes for about three fifths of the roughly 670 donors were used, and that subset was treated as a discovery cohort. All discovery cohort repertoires had been generated using a single sequencing platform. Both class I and class II loci were covered by HLA typing, at four-digit resolution. The number of typed donors differed by locus: about 629-630 for A, B, C, DRB1 and DQB1; some 500 for DQA1; fewer than 610 for DPA1; and some 450 for DPB1. Several DR-DQ haplotypes were handled as single units for association and clustering because linkage in the cohort was strong. On average, 235,054 unique TCR beta nucleotide sequences were sequenced per donor among a few hundred genotyped donors of the cohort, with about 19% of those sequences being non-productive.

The cohort comprised some 680 healthy bone marrow donors. All cohort members were sampled while nominally healthy, although unrecorded immune exposures were likely present. The donor tested CMV seronegative and was one of the 352 seronegative cohort members. A peripheral blood sample was collected from each donor, and TCR beta sequencing was performed on peripheral blood mononuclear cells. The Qiagen DNeasy Blood Extraction Kit was used to extract genomic DNA from the blood cell samples. The method was the immunoSEQ multiplex PCR assay. For the multiplex PCR, a mixture combining 60 forward primers for TCR Vbeta segments and 13 reverse primers for TCR Jbeta segments was used. The CDR3 region of rearranged TCR beta genes was amplified from genomic DNA by a multiplex PCR assay. On the Illumina HiSeq System, the amplified TCR beta libraries were sequenced as 87-base-pair reads. The published analysis was carried out like this. In a later analysis, some 80 million unique TCR beta chains were counted across the approximately 640 repertoires, and roughly 10 million of these chains were shared by at least two donors. A nearest-neighbor algorithm error-corrected the raw reads and collapsed the reads into unique sequences, merging closely related sequences to remove PCR and sequencing errors. V, D and J gene segments were assigned by aligning CDR3 sequences to IMGT reference sequences. For a sequence to be retained, a match of at least six nucleotides was required to both a V gene segment and a J gene segment. Rearrangements were called productive when the CDR3 lacked stop codons and stayed in frame with V and J; all others were non-productive. CDR3 was defined according to IMGT convention as the region running from the second conserved V-encoded cysteine to the conserved J-encoded phenylalanine. The earlier analysis of about 560 of the donors excluded any sequence lacking an unambiguous match to a single V gene segment. In an earlier analysis of 587 of the donors, V segments were called functional above 56.7% productive rearrangements and were called segregating when the between-donor standard deviation exceeded 5%. A statistical classification framework was developed to diagnose cytomegalovirus status using the catalog of TCR beta chain sequences. A later analysis assigned V and J genes by comparing TCR nucleotide sequences with IMGT/GENE-DB human TR gene sequences. The TCRdist pipeline was used in a later analysis to assign CDR3 sequences and most-parsimonious VDJ recombination scenarios. In a later analysis, every TCR beta chain was defined by the combination of its CDR3 amino acid sequence and its V-gene family, and reads without a unique V-gene family were dropped. To address suspected cross-contamination and a sequencing artifact, a later analysis removed around 600 highly shared, low-generation-probability nucleotide sequences. A later analysis calculated a clonal expansion index for each public chain from normalized within-repertoire ranks of inferred template counts. A later analysis computed generation probabilities with a VDJ recombination model fitted to out-of-frame rearrangements, and checked the results against IGoR. In a later analysis, TCR-TCR, TCR-HLA and TCR-CMV co-occurrence was scored with hypergeometric tests, and a repertoire-size bias correction was applied to TCR pairs. False discovery rates were estimated in a later analysis by permuting HLA or CMV assignments 20 times. In a later analysis, co-occurring TCRs were grouped using DBSCAN, and TCRdist sequence similarity was added for clustering within HLA-allele-positive subsets. Repertoires with fewer than 30,000 or more than 120,000 public chains, plus five repertoires with anomalous nucleotide sharing, were excluded from co-occurrence clustering. TCRdb stores this immuneACCESS table with in-frame sequences only. Part of the clones is absent; in the studies checked, under half of the shortfall reflects unresolved V genes, and no reason is known for the rest. V and J calls and clone size come straight from that table; D and trimming were deduced from the DNA. The table for this sample lists around 120,000 clones; roughly 9.9% of them were counted only once. The ten biggest clones cover 3% of the sample.

V is pared back by 6 bases and J by 5 bases, with 16 bases lying between the germline termini. The CDR3 contains 15 residues, cysteine and phenylalanine counted. This entry keeps only the CDR3 DNA: 45 bases, framed from base 1. Based on the germline V gene, the CDR1 and CDR2 sequences are WSHSY and SAAADI. Concerning this clone: Its recognized antigen is unknown. The record has no base qualities; no much larger clone is one base away.

Paper-wide results and their limitations: A total of fewer than 200 TCR beta chains were listed by the study as associated with cytomegalovirus. Immune exposure information for the cohort was limited to CMV serostatus. Linkage disequilibrium might explain the correlated functional status among segregating V segments, but an unknown experimental factor could not be ruled out. Over 15 rarely observed V segments, including chromosome 9 orphons, were excluded from the earlier analysis of a few hundred of the donors because counts were too low. According to the authors, the approach could potentially be generalized to other disease states and immunological phenotypes. The 87-base-pair reads could not distinguish some IMGT-functional V segments, including TRBV6-2 and TRBV6-3, so those segments were excluded. A further reported finding was that TCR beta sequences accurately predicted the HLA-A and HLA-B alleles for most subjects in the first cohort. Presence/absence analyses assumed roughly uniform sequencing depth across donors, an assumption that may not hold. A later genetic analysis reported fewer N-insertions in productive TCRs among donors in an Asian-associated ancestry cluster than the roughly 650-donor mean. In an earlier analysis of around 600 of the donors, most TCR beta V segments were observed in productive rearrangements about 90% or about 30% of the time, broadly matching IMGT annotations. Several of the top co-occurrence clusters appeared to be linked to parvovirus B19, influenza, CMV and Epstein-Barr virus, according to a later analysis. A cluster of highly shared sequence variants was judged likely to represent a technical artifact of the sequencing pipeline. While some public TCRs were present in many individuals, most TCR sequences turned up only very rarely across donors. HLA typing was unavailable for some donors at each locus, so association tests used only the typed subset. In this cohort, only TCR beta chains were sequenced, and detectable features were limited by the absence of alpha or paired-chain data. In vitro tests confirmed that a few of the cytomegalovirus-associated TCR beta chains recognize cytomegalovirus antigens. When HLA alleles, especially DR and DQ, strongly co-occurred, attributing TCR associations to individual alleles was difficult. An association between a missense DCLRE1C variant and V-gene and J-gene trimming of TCR beta chains was found in a later genetic analysis and replicated in an independent cohort. A later analysis associated 16,951 TCR beta sequences with specific HLA alleles at a false discovery rate of 0.05. A later analysis found that most CMV-associated TCR beta chains appeared HLA-restricted, with HLA associations seemingly driven largely by CMV exposure. The classifier was reported to diagnose cytomegalovirus status with high specificity and sensitivity in both the original cohort and the validation cohort. A later analysis found that TCR association rates varied across HLA loci, with DRB1 alleles showing the most associated TCRs and HLA-C alleles the fewest. In a later analysis, HLA-associated TCR beta chains showed more clonal expansion and lower generation probabilities than non-associated chains that were equally common.

Sequenced material: PBMCs. In this chain, TRBV10-2 is recombined with TRBJ2-2; confidence is insufficient to name the D gene. This sequence was found in a man aged 25 to 40 in good health and CMV-seronegative. The CDR3 in this case is CASRDAVDKTGELFF. The DNA is TGCGCCAGCAGGGATGCGGTGGATAAAACCGGGGAGCTGTTTTTT.